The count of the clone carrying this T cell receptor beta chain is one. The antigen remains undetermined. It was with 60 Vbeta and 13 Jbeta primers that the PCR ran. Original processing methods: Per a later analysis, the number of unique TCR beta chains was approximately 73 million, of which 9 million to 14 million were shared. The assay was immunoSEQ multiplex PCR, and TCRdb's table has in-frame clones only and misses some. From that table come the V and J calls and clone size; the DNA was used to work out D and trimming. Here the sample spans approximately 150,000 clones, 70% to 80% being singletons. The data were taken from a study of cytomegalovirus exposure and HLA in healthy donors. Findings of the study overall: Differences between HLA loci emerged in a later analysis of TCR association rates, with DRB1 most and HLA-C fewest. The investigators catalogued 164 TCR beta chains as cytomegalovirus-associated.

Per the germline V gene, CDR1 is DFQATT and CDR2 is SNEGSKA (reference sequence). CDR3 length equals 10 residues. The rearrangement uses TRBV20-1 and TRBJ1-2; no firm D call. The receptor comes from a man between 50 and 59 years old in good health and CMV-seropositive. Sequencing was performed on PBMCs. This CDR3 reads CRLGSYGYTF. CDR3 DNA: TGCAGACTAGGCAGCTATGGCTACACCTTC.